This T cell receptor beta chain was sequenced during a study of blood T cells in healthy people across ages. Overall study results and limits: A roughly linear fall in TCR beta diversity per million T cells was seen with increasing age. Because donor CMV status was unknown, expanded clonotype changes were possibly confounded.

In this sample, this clonotype turned up a few times. The antigen is not known. Alongside a J-beta primer mix, a sample-barcoded 5' primer served in a second PCR lasting roughly 6 to 11 cycles. One entry per CDR3 protein results from TCRdb running MiXCR on the 5' RACE reads. The table records about 1.5 million distinct CDR3 sequences, roughly 40% of them present only once. Germline V gene sequence: CDR1 MDHEN, CDR2 SYDVKM. V dropped 2 bases and J dropped 2; count of bases not matched to a gene: 3. There are 15 residues in the CDR3. This sequence was found in a woman aged 18-29 years in good health. The chain joins TRBV28 to TRBJ2-7, with 10 bases matching TRBD1. The specimen sequenced was blood. The CDR3 DNA reads TGTGCCAGCAGTTTAATGGGACAGGGGACCTACGAGCAGTACTTC. Translating gives CASSLMGQGTYEQYF. The full variable domain, rest sourced from reference TRBV28 and TRBJ2-7, is DVKVTQSSRYLVKRTGEKVFLECVQDMDHENMFWYRQDPGLGLRLIYFSYDVKMKEKGDIPEGYSVSREKKERFSLILESASTNQTSMYLCASSLMGQGTYEQYFGPGTRLTVT.